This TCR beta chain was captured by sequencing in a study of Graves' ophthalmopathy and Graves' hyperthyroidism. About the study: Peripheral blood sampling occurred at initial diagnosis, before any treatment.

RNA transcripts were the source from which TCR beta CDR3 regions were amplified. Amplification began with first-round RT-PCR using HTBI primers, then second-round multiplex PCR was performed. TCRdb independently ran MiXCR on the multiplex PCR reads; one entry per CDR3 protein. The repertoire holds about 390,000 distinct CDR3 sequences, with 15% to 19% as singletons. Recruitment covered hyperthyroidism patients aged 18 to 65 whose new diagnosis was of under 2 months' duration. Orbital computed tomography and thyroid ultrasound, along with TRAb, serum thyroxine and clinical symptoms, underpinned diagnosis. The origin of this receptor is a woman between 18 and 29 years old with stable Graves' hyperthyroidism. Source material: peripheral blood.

CDR3 amino acids: CASASGVGSGYEQYF. CDR3 in DNA: TGTGCCAGCGCGTCAGGGGTAGGGTCAGGCTACGAGCAGTACTTC. V is TRBV11-2 and J is TRBJ2-7; D might be TRBD1 (6 bases). The V end was cut by 8 bases, the J end by 3 bases, with 20 bases between. CDR3 length: 15 amino acids. Germline lookup yields CDR1 SGHAT and CDR2 FQNNGV.